This is a list of T cell receptor beta chains from one sample in a study of T-cell reconstitution after alpha-beta-depleted transplantation in children. One entry per CDR3 protein results from TCRdb running MiXCR on the PCR reads. The sample records 45,000 to 55,000 distinct CDR3 sequences, about 9.3% being singletons. This specimen consisted of PBMCs, mostly from graft donor cells, obtained 60 days after TCRalphabeta/CD19-depleted stem cell transplant. The origin of the receptors is a male patient between 2 and 10 years old who had a stem cell transplant for chronic granulomatous disease, so the T cells may come from the graft donor. Both conserved end residues are part of each CDR3. The order of the fields is J gene, clone size, D gene, V gene, CDR3 DNA, CDR3 protein. D genes are given only for firm matches. Size is omitted from some rows. Given values are once, few, many or a class for expanded clones.

j_call: TRBJ2-2
clone_size: few
d_call: -
v_call: TRBV2
cdr3_nt: TGTGCCAGCAGTGCTTCGCGACCGAACACCGGGGAGCTGTTTTTT
cdr3_aa: CASSASRPNTGELFF

j_call: TRBJ2-3
clone_size: many
d_call: -
v_call: TRBV7-9
cdr3_nt: TGTGCCAGCAGCCCGAGGGGACCGGAAAATACGCAGTATTTT
cdr3_aa: CASSPRGPENTQYF

j_call: TRBJ1-5
clone_size: many
d_call: -
v_call: TRBV6-2/TRBV6-3
cdr3_nt: TGTGCCAGCAGCCGTACGGTTGTGCCCCAGCATTTT
cdr3_aa: CASSRTVVPQHF

j_call: TRBJ2-5
clone_size: few
d_call: TRBD1
v_call: TRBV7-9
cdr3_nt: TGTGCCAGCAGCTTAAGGAGGACAGGGGGCTGGTGGCAAGAGACCCAGTACTTC
cdr3_aa: CASSLRRTGGWWQETQYF

j_call: TRBJ2-5
clone_size: -
d_call: -
v_call: TRBV15
cdr3_nt: TGTGCCACCATGGTAAGGCGGGGAGGCCAAGAGACCCAGTACTTC
cdr3_aa: CATMVRRGGQETQYF

j_call: TRBJ2-3
clone_size: many
d_call: TRBD2
v_call: TRBV12-3/TRBV12-4
cdr3_nt: TGTGCCAGCAGGAGACTAGCGGGAGTTACGCAGTATTTT
cdr3_aa: CASRRLAGVTQYF

j_call: TRBJ1-5
clone_size: many
d_call: -
v_call: TRBV10-3
cdr3_nt: TGTGCCATCAGTGAGTCACAGGGAGGTCAGCCCCAGCATTTT
cdr3_aa: CAISESQGGQPQHF

j_call: TRBJ2-6
clone_size: -
d_call: TRBD1
v_call: TRBV6-5
cdr3_nt: TGTGCCAGCAGTTCGACAGGGTCTGGGGCCAACGTCCTGACTTTC
cdr3_aa: CASSSTGSGANVLTF

j_call: TRBJ2-2
clone_size: many
d_call: -
v_call: TRBV11-3
cdr3_nt: TGTGCCAGCAGCTTAGGCCCATTGGGGGAGCTGTTTTTT
cdr3_aa: CASSLGPLGELFF

j_call: TRBJ2-1
clone_size: many
d_call: -
v_call: TRBV6-4
cdr3_nt: TGTGCCAGCAGTGACACTATTACTAGCCAGCAGTTCTTC
cdr3_aa: CASSDTITSQQFF

j_call: TRBJ2-2
clone_size: -
d_call: -
v_call: TRBV11-2
cdr3_nt: TGTGCCAGCAGCCCTACTACCAACACCGGGGAGCTGTTTTTT
cdr3_aa: CASSPTTNTGELFF

j_call: TRBJ1-2
clone_size: few
d_call: TRBD1
v_call: TRBV28
cdr3_nt: TGTGCCAGCAGCACCTACCAGGGGGCGGGAGGCTACACCTTC
cdr3_aa: CASSTYQGAGGYTF

j_call: TRBJ2-5
clone_size: many
d_call: -
v_call: TRBV7-2
cdr3_nt: TGTGCCAGCAGCTCCGTCGGGGACCAGTACTTC
cdr3_aa: CASSSVGDQYF

j_call: TRBJ2-4
clone_size: -
d_call: TRBD2
v_call: TRBV20-1
cdr3_nt: TGCAGTGCTAGATGGGCAGCGGGCCGGGGGGACATTCAGTACTTC
cdr3_aa: CSARWAAGRGDIQYF

j_call: TRBJ2-5
clone_size: -
d_call: -
v_call: TRBV6-4
cdr3_nt: TGTGCCAGCAGACCCACAGGGTTTGGCCAAGAGACCCAGTACTTC
cdr3_aa: CASRPTGFGQETQYF

j_call: TRBJ1-6
clone_size: many
d_call: TRBD1
v_call: TRBV3-1
cdr3_nt: TGTGCCAGCAGCCATTTCCGGACAGGGGGTTCACCCCTCCACTTT
cdr3_aa: CASSHFRTGGSPLHF

j_call: TRBJ1-3
clone_size: many
d_call: -
v_call: TRBV6-5
cdr3_nt: TGTGCCAGCAGTTTTCACCCTAGCTCTGGAAACACCATATATTTT
cdr3_aa: CASSFHPSSGNTIYF

j_call: TRBJ1-2
clone_size: many
d_call: TRBD1
v_call: TRBV5-1
cdr3_nt: TGCGCCAGCAGCTTGGGGGGGACAGGACGTAACTATGGCTACACCTTC
cdr3_aa: CASSLGGTGRNYGYTF

j_call: TRBJ2-7
clone_size: many
d_call: TRBD1
v_call: TRBV3-1
cdr3_nt: TGTGCCAGCAGCCAAGTTCCGACAGGGGGCCCGCAGTACTTC
cdr3_aa: CASSQVPTGGPQYF

j_call: TRBJ1-1
clone_size: few
d_call: -
v_call: TRBV7-9
cdr3_nt: TGTGCCAGCAGCCGAGAAGAGCAGGGTAGTTCGGAAGCTTTCTTT
cdr3_aa: CASSREEQGSSEAFF

j_call: TRBJ2-1
clone_size: many
d_call: TRBD2
v_call: TRBV6-4
cdr3_nt: TGTGCCAGCAGTACCTGCTCGACTAGCGCCCACTACCCGGGGTTCTTC
cdr3_aa: CASSTCSTSAHYPGFF

j_call: TRBJ2-7
clone_size: many
d_call: -
v_call: TRBV20-1
cdr3_nt: TGCAGTGCTAGAGGAATAGGGTTCTACGAGCAGTACTTC
cdr3_aa: CSARGIGFYEQYF

j_call: TRBJ2-3
clone_size: many
d_call: TRBD2
v_call: TRBV7-6
cdr3_nt: TGTGCCAGCAGCCCACGACTAGCGGGACGGACAGATACGCAGTATTTT
cdr3_aa: CASSPRLAGRTDTQYF

j_call: TRBJ2-1
clone_size: many
d_call: TRBD2
v_call: TRBV29-1
cdr3_nt: TGCAGCGTTGACAGGAGCGGGAAGGGGTCCTACAATGAGCAGTTCTTC
cdr3_aa: CSVDRSGKGSYNEQFF

j_call: TRBJ1-6
clone_size: few
d_call: -
v_call: TRBV12-3/TRBV12-4
cdr3_nt: TGTGCCAGCAGTTCGGCAGGAGATTCACCCCTCCACTTT
cdr3_aa: CASSSAGDSPLHF

j_call: TRBJ2-7
clone_size: -
d_call: -
v_call: TRBV5-1
cdr3_nt: TGCGCCAGCAGCGTTACAGGTCAGGAGCAGTACTTC
cdr3_aa: CASSVTGQEQYF

j_call: TRBJ2-7
clone_size: many
d_call: -
v_call: TRBV7-6
cdr3_nt: TGTGCCAGCAGCTTATTATCAGGGGCTGAGCAGTACTTC
cdr3_aa: CASSLLSGAEQYF

j_call: TRBJ1-2
clone_size: few
d_call: -
v_call: TRBV7-2
cdr3_nt: TGTGCCAGCAGCCTGGGGGGGTACACCTATGGCTACACCTTC
cdr3_aa: CASSLGGYTYGYTF

j_call: TRBJ2-2
clone_size: -
d_call: -
v_call: TRBV30
cdr3_nt: TGTGCCTGGAGTGTATACACCAACACCGGGGAGCTGTTTTTT
cdr3_aa: CAWSVYTNTGELFF

j_call: TRBJ2-7
clone_size: many
d_call: -
v_call: TRBV12-3/TRBV12-4
cdr3_nt: TGTGCCAGCAGTTTTACGCTGGGCCCCCTGGTCGAGCAGTACTTC
cdr3_aa: CASSFTLGPLVEQYF

j_call: TRBJ2-7
clone_size: many
d_call: -
v_call: TRBV20-1
cdr3_nt: TGCAGTGCTAGAGAGGCGGGACGGGCCTCCTACGAGCAGTACTTC
cdr3_aa: CSAREAGRASYEQYF

j_call: TRBJ2-5
clone_size: -
d_call: TRBD1
v_call: TRBV2
cdr3_nt: TGTGCCAGCAGGCCGCGGACAGGGAAGGAGACCCAGTACTTC
cdr3_aa: CASRPRTGKETQYF

j_call: TRBJ1-3
clone_size: many
d_call: -
v_call: TRBV29-1
cdr3_nt: TGCAGCGTTGATATTACCGGCACCTCTGGAAACACCATATATTTT
cdr3_aa: CSVDITGTSGNTIYF

j_call: TRBJ2-4
clone_size: many
d_call: -
v_call: TRBV6-1
cdr3_nt: TGTGCCAGCAGTGAGGGGTGGGGAAACATTCAGTACTTC
cdr3_aa: CASSEGWGNIQYF

j_call: TRBJ2-7
clone_size: -
d_call: TRBD2
v_call: TRBV3-1
cdr3_nt: TGTGCCAGCAGCCAAGAATTAGGACTAGCGGGAAACGAGCAGTACTTC
cdr3_aa: CASSQELGLAGNEQYF

j_call: TRBJ1-5
clone_size: few
d_call: -
v_call: TRBV7-9
cdr3_nt: TGTGCCAGCAGCCCCCGGGGAAGCAATCAGCCCCAGCATTTT
cdr3_aa: CASSPRGSNQPQHF

j_call: TRBJ2-6
clone_size: -
d_call: -
v_call: TRBV27
cdr3_nt: TGTGCCAGCAGTTTATCGGCCCCCAGAATGGCGGCCAACGTCCTGACTTTC
cdr3_aa: CASSLSAPRMAANVLTF

j_call: TRBJ2-4
clone_size: many
d_call: TRBD1
v_call: TRBV12-3/TRBV12-4
cdr3_nt: TGTGCCAGCAGACCCGACAGGGGGCCAACCAAAAACATTCAGTACTTC
cdr3_aa: CASRPDRGPTKNIQYF

j_call: TRBJ2-3
clone_size: many
d_call: -
v_call: TRBV7-2
cdr3_nt: TGTGCCAGCAGCTTAACCCTAGTGTTCACAGATACGCAGTATTTT
cdr3_aa: CASSLTLVFTDTQYF

j_call: TRBJ2-7
clone_size: many
d_call: -
v_call: TRBV28
cdr3_nt: TGTGCCAGCAGTTTATTGGACCTAAAATACGAGCAGTACTTC
cdr3_aa: CASSLLDLKYEQYF

j_call: TRBJ2-1
clone_size: many
d_call: TRBD2
v_call: TRBV7-9
cdr3_nt: TGTGCCAGCAGCGCCTACGGCGGGAGTTACAATGAGCAGTTCTTC
cdr3_aa: CASSAYGGSYNEQFF

j_call: TRBJ2-1
clone_size: -
d_call: TRBD2
v_call: TRBV20-1
cdr3_nt: TGCAGTGCGGCCGGGACTAGCGGGAGTGATGAGCAGTTCTTC
cdr3_aa: CSAAGTSGSDEQFF

j_call: TRBJ2-7
clone_size: -
d_call: TRBD1
v_call: TRBV18
cdr3_nt: TGTGCCAGCTCACCACCGGACAGGTACGAGCAGTACTTC
cdr3_aa: CASSPPDRYEQYF

j_call: TRBJ1-5
clone_size: many
d_call: -
v_call: TRBV28
cdr3_nt: TGTGCCAGCAGCCCGGGAGGGGGTCCCAATCAGCCCCAGCATTTT
cdr3_aa: CASSPGGGPNQPQHF

j_call: TRBJ1-1
clone_size: many
d_call: TRBD1
v_call: TRBV2
cdr3_nt: TGTGCCAGCAGTGCCTCCGGGACAGGGGGTAATGCTGAAGCTTTCTTT
cdr3_aa: CASSASGTGGNAEAFF